This T cell receptor beta chain was captured in a study of T cells in Graves' hyperthyroidism and ophthalmopathy. V lost 4 bases to trimming and J lost 4 bases, with 8 bases between them. The CDR3 length is 13 residues. The germline V gene encodes CDR1 MNHEY and CDR2 SVGAGI. This clonotype was detected many times. RNA transcripts yielded amplified TCR beta CDR3 regions. An initial round of RT-PCR targeting the TCR CDR3 relied on the HTBI primer set. TCRdb reprocessed the multiplex PCR reads via MiXCR and lists one record per CDR3 protein. The data show 700,000 to 950,000 distinct CDR3 sequences, about a third seen once.

Sequencing was done on a sample of blood. The genes are TRBV6-5 and TRBJ1-5; D unresolved. The TCR originated in a woman aged 35 to 49 with Graves' hyperthyroidism. The CDR3 is CASSSGTNQPQHF. As DNA, the CDR3 is TGTGCCAGCAGTTCAGGCACTAATCAGCCCCAGCATTTT.